These T cell receptor beta chains were read from a single sample in a study of molecular identifiers for immune sequencing clone quantification. TCRdb re-called the PCR reads through MiXCR, storing one row per CDR3 protein. This sample has 300,000 to 400,000 distinct CDR3 sequences; about 20% occur once, and the top ten carry approximately 0.85%. The sequencing sample was made of naive CD8+ T cells from blood, with Jurkat cell RNA spiked in. These receptor sequences come from a human donor in good health. Some libraries in this study had Jurkat cell RNA spiked in. The CDR3 runs from the conserved cysteine through the conserved F or W. Each record gives: clone size, J gene, D gene, V gene, CDR3 protein, CDR3 DNA. D genes are given only for firm matches. Size values are once, few and many counts, or a class for expanded clones, and some rows have none.

many TRBJ2-2 . TRBV29-1 CSVEIVNTGELFF TGCAGCGTTGAAATCGTTAACACCGGGGAGCTGTTTTTT
many TRBJ1-1 . TRBV7-9 CASSFRWTEAFF TGTGCCAGCAGCTTTAGGTGGACTGAAGCTTTCTTT
many TRBJ1-2 . TRBV4-3 CASSQVPDRAYGYTF TGCGCCAGCAGCCAAGTTCCGGACAGAGCCTATGGCTACACCTTC
. TRBJ1-1 TRBD1 TRBV27 CASLRVAGGTEAFF TGTGCCAGCCTCCGGGTCGCAGGGGGCACTGAAGCTTTCTTT
many TRBJ1-4 . TRBV29-1 CSVEFGNEKLFF TGCAGCGTTGAATTCGGGAATGAAAAACTGTTTTTT
many TRBJ1-1 . TRBV6-2/TRBV6-3 CASTTSNTEAFF TGTGCCAGCACCACATCAAACACTGAAGCTTTCTTT
many TRBJ1-1 . TRBV12-3/TRBV12-4 CASSLQGSDTEAFF TGTGCCAGCAGTTTACAGGGATCGGACACTGAAGCTTTCTTT
many TRBJ1-1 . TRBV14 CASSQWGLGTEAFF TGTGCCAGCAGCCAATGGGGTCTGGGGACTGAAGCTTTCTTT
many TRBJ1-4 . TRBV6-1 CASSAIQGLGNEKLFF TGTGCCAGCAGTGCGATACAGGGTCTGGGTAATGAAAAACTGTTTTTT
many TRBJ1-2 . TRBV2 CASSEDGTTMNGYTF TGTGCCAGCAGTGAAGACGGGACCACAATGAATGGCTACACCTTC
. TRBJ2-2 . TRBV6-6 CASSYPPFVFF TGTGCCAGCAGTTACCCCCCGTTTGTGTTTTTT
many TRBJ2-7 TRBD2 TRBV20-1 CSARNLAGTAGYEQYF TGCAGTGCTAGAAACCTAGCGGGGACCGCCGGCTACGAGCAGTACTTC
. TRBJ2-1 . TRBV12-3/TRBV12-4 CASSSCPGTYNEQFF TGTGCCAGCAGTTCTTGTCCCGGGACATACAATGAGCAGTTCTTC
many TRBJ2-1 TRBD2 TRBV24-1 CATSDPSTSGDYNEQFF TGTGCCACCAGTGACCCCTCGACTAGCGGAGACTACAATGAGCAGTTCTTC
many TRBJ1-1 TRBD1 TRBV7-2 CASSFPGQAVWDTEAFF TGTGCCAGCAGTTTCCCAGGACAGGCCGTATGGGACACTGAAGCTTTCTTT
many TRBJ2-3 TRBD2 TRBV5-6 CASGGLAGDPSFTDTQYF TGTGCCAGCGGGGGACTAGCGGGTGACCCCTCCTTCACAGATACGCAGTATTTT
few TRBJ2-5 TRBD2 TRBV11-2 CASSSSGGHKETQYF TGTGCCAGCAGCTCAAGCGGGGGACACAAAGAGACCCAGTACTTC
many TRBJ1-4 . TRBV7-9 CASSSRAYNEKLFF TGTGCCAGCAGCTCAAGAGCTTATAATGAAAAACTGTTTTTT
many TRBJ2-3 . TRBV28 CASRRYDTQYF TGTGCCAGCAGGAGGTATGATACGCAGTATTTT
many TRBJ2-1 . TRBV30 CAWSTGIAERGEQFF TGTGCCTGGAGTACGGGGATAGCGGAGAGGGGTGAGCAGTTCTTC
many TRBJ1-3 . TRBV7-9 CASSFPAPDGNTIYF TGTGCCAGCAGCTTCCCCGCCCCGGACGGAAACACCATATATTTT
many TRBJ2-5 TRBD2 TRBV7-2 CASSLSGSLETQYF TGTGCCAGCAGCTTAAGCGGGAGCTTGGAGACCCAGTACTTC
many TRBJ2-3 TRBD1 TRBV4-3 CASSQEGKGGILDTQYF TGCGCCAGCAGCCAAGAAGGGAAAGGGGGCATTTTGGATACGCAGTATTTT
many TRBJ1-1 . TRBV3-1 CASSPDEVNTEAFF TGTGCCAGCAGCCCCGATGAGGTGAACACTGAAGCTTTCTTT
many TRBJ1-5 . TRBV28 CASSSDQWPQHF TGTGCCAGCAGTTCTGATCAGTGGCCCCAGCATTTT
many TRBJ2-1 . TRBV4-1 CASSPQLGRNNEQFF TGCGCCAGCAGCCCCCAGCTCGGCAGAAACAATGAGCAGTTCTTC
many TRBJ2-7 . TRBV7-2 CASSPTSDYEQYF TGTGCCAGCAGCCCCACATCAGACTACGAGCAGTACTTC
few TRBJ2-3 . TRBV27 CASSWAASTDTQYF TGTGCCAGCAGTTGGGCAGCTAGCACAGATACGCAGTATTTT
many TRBJ1-6 . TRBV27 CASSPAGVSPLHF TGTGCCAGCAGTCCAGCAGGGGTCTCACCCCTCCACTTT
. TRBJ1-1 . TRBV2 CDSSWTENTEAFF TGTGACAGCAGCTGGACAGAGAACACTGAAGCTTTCTTT
. TRBJ2-2 . TRBV24-1 CATSDLRGTTGELFF TGTGCCACCAGTGATTTGCGTGGGACAACCGGGGAGCTGTTTTTT
. TRBJ2-1 TRBD1 TRBV6-5 CASSYTDRGNEQFF TGTGCCAGCAGTTACACCGACAGGGGCAATGAGCAGTTCTTC
. TRBJ1-2 . TRBV30 CAWSSGVTGYYGYTF TGTGCCTGGAGTTCCGGGGTCACGGGATACTATGGCTACACCTTC
. TRBJ2-3 . TRBV5-6 CASNPDRVNAVTQYF TGTGCCAGCAACCCGGATCGGGTCAACGCAGTTACGCAGTATTTT
. TRBJ1-1 . TRBV9 CASSGAPGYMNTEAFF TGTGCCAGCAGCGGGGCACCTGGATATATGAACACTGAAGCTTTCTTT
. TRBJ2-7 TRBD1 TRBV6-6 CASSYPDRGPYKAYEQYF TGTGCCAGCAGTTACCCGGACAGGGGGCCATATAAAGCCTACGAGCAGTACTTC
many TRBJ2-1 . TRBV6-5 CASSYSGWNEQFF TGTGCCAGCAGTTACTCAGGTTGGAATGAGCAGTTCTTC
many TRBJ2-3 . TRBV5-1 CASSPPVAGLDTDTQYF TGCGCCAGCAGCCCCCCGGTGGCGGGGTTGGACACAGATACGCAGTATTTT
many TRBJ1-1 . TRBV4-3 CASSQDGGPTEAFF TGCGCCAGCAGCCAAGATGGGGGGCCCACTGAAGCTTTCTTT
few TRBJ2-7 . TRBV20-1 CSARDPGAPYEQYF TGCAGTGCTAGAGATCCGGGAGCGCCCTACGAGCAGTACTTC
many TRBJ2-7 TRBD2 TRBV27 CASSSSGRAGWAQYF TGTGCCAGCAGTTCCTCCGGGAGGGCGGGTTGGGCGCAGTACTTC
many TRBJ1-1 . TRBV11-2 CASSPGLTYTEAFF TGTGCCAGCAGCCCAGGACTCACCTACACTGAAGCTTTCTTT
. TRBJ2-1 TRBD2 TRBV4-3 CASSQVAGGPEQSSYNEQFF TGCGCCAGCAGCCAGGTAGCGGGGGGTCCGGAACAAAGCTCCTACAATGAGCAGTTCTTC
many TRBJ2-7 . TRBV19 CASSRTASYEQYF TGTGCCAGTAGTAGGACAGCCTCCTACGAGCAGTACTTC
. TRBJ2-5 TRBD1 TRBV19 CASSMVQGAGETQYF TGTGCCAGTAGTATGGTACAGGGGGCTGGAGAGACCCAGTACTTC
many TRBJ1-5 . TRBV20-1 CSARGGQGNQPQHF TGCAGTGCTAGAGGGGGGCAGGGTAATCAGCCCCAGCATTTT
. TRBJ2-1 TRBD2 TRBV27 CASSSASGGRDNEQFF TGTGCCAGCAGTTCCGCTAGCGGGGGGCGGGATAATGAGCAGTTCTTC
. TRBJ2-7 . TRBV20-1 CSARQVASYKQYF TGCAGTGCTAGACAGGTAGCGAGCTACAAGCAGTACTTC
many TRBJ2-7 TRBD2 TRBV19 CASSPRTSGNEQYF TGTGCCAGTAGTCCGAGGACTAGCGGGAACGAGCAGTACTTC
many TRBJ2-7 . TRBV4-1 CASSQVQSYEQYF TGCGCCAGCAGCCAAGTACAGAGCTACGAGCAGTACTTC
. TRBJ2-3 . TRBV10-1 CASSPSNLFSDTQYF TGCGCCAGCAGTCCCTCGAACCTGTTCTCAGATACGCAGTATTTT
many TRBJ2-7 . TRBV5-1 CASSLGPEDYEQYF TGCGCCAGCAGCTTGGGTCCAGAGGACTACGAGCAGTACTTC
many TRBJ2-7 . TRBV7-2 CASSPGRNPLSYEQYF TGTGCCAGCAGCCCAGGACGGAACCCTCTCTCCTACGAGCAGTACTTC
few TRBJ2-5 TRBD2 TRBV25-1 CASSEPGLAAWIQETQYF TGTGCCAGCAGTGAACCGGGACTAGCGGCGTGGATCCAAGAGACCCAGTACTTC
many TRBJ1-1 . TRBV30 CAWSVGTRTEAFF TGTGCCTGGAGTGTTGGGACTCGGACTGAAGCTTTCTTT
many TRBJ2-7 TRBD1 TRBV5-5 CASSLYRGPEEQYF TGTGCCAGCAGCTTGTACAGGGGGCCGGAGGAGCAGTACTTC
few TRBJ1-1 TRBD1 TRBV10-3 CAIRQGGTEAFF TGTGCCATCAGACAGGGGGGTACTGAAGCTTTCTTT
many TRBJ2-7 . TRBV3-1 CASSPPGDSYEQYF TGTGCCAGCAGCCCTCCCGGGGACTCCTACGAGCAGTACTTC